A single sample is the source of the 24 T cell receptor beta chains below, sequenced in a study of cytomegalovirus exposure and HLA in healthy donors. Use of 60 Vbeta and 13 Jbeta primers characterized the PCR. Clones were sequenced by immunoSEQ multiplex PCR, and TCRdb holds only the in-frame ones, with some missing. The sample gives 140,000 to 150,000 clones, around 9.6% of which show up once; 1.5% to 2% is in the top ten. The source material was PBMCs. The receptors shown here come from a male donor in good health and CMV-seronegative.

The chain is built from TRBV30 and TRBJ1-5, with a tentative D call TRBD1 (5 bases). Germline CDR1 is GTSNPN and CDR2 is SVGIG (reference sequence). V dropped 3 bases and J dropped 3 bases, with 12 bases sitting between them. CDR3 length equals 14 residues. The CDR3 DNA follows: TGTGCCTGGAGCGTGGGACTCTTCAATCAGCCCCAGCATTTT. It yields the protein CAWSVGLFNQPQHF.

In this sample, this clone turned up a few times. The gene calls are TRBV30 and TRBJ1-1; TRBD1 might be the D (5 bases). Trimming took off 4 bases at V and 2 bases at J, with 14 bases between the two ends. In germline, CDR1 is GTSNPN, CDR2 SVGIG (reference sequence). The CDR3 is 14 residues long. The DNA of the CDR3 is TGTGCCTGGAATAAACAGGCTATAAACACTGAAGCTTTCTTT. Protein product: CAWNKQAINTEAFF.

The chain employs TRBV10-3 and TRBJ1-5; 8 nucleotides match TRBD1. V was clipped by 10 bases and J by 7 bases; unmatched bases: 6. CDR3 length equals 12 residues. Germline V gene sequence: CDR1 ENHRY, CDR2 SYGVKD. The chain's CDR3 is CATQDRDQPQHF. The CDR3 DNA reads as TGTGCCACCCAGGACAGGGACCAGCCCCAGCATTTT.

The genes are TRBV9 and TRBJ2-5; 10 nucleotides line up with TRBD2. The CDR3 is 13 amino acids. CDR1 is SGDLS and CDR2 is YYNGEE in the germline V gene. Germline trimming cut 4 bases from V and 7 bases from J; bases unmatched to any gene: 4. The CDR3 region is CASSNLAGVTQYF. The CDR3, as DNA: TGTGCCAGCAGCAACCTAGCGGGAGTGACCCAGTACTTC.

The genes are TRBV4-2 and TRBJ2-5; TRBD2 matches 10 bases. The CDR3 is 17 amino acids. The germline V gene encodes CDR1 LGHNA and CDR2 YNFKEQ. Unmatched junction bases numbered 10, after V lost 3 bases and J lost 3 bases. The CDR3 sequence is CASSHLRSGGGEETQYF. The CDR3 coding sequence is TGTGCCAGCAGCCACCTTCGCAGCGGGGGGGGAGAAGAGACCCAGTACTTC.

This clone came up a few times. The chain has TRBV7-9 and TRBJ2-3, with TRBD1 identical over 7 bases. The CDR3 length is 17 residues. Germline values: CDR1 SEHNR, CDR2 FQNEAQ (reference sequence). J lost 0 bases, V lost 5 bases, and 11 bases had no gene match. For the CDR3, the DNA is TGTGCCAGCAGCAGATACTCAGGGGGAACCAGCACAGATACGCAGTATTTT. Translating gives CASSRYSGGTSTDTQYF.

The rearrangement joins TRBV7-9 to TRBJ1-2; perhaps TRBD1 as D (6 bases). V lost 0 bases and J lost 0, with 11 bases in between. The germline V gene has CDR1 SEHNR and CDR2 FQNEAQ (reference sequence). This CDR3 is 16 amino acids long. CDR3 sequence (DNA): TGTGCCAGCAGCTTAGCGACAGGAGCTTCTAACTATGGCTACACCTTC. This sequence encodes CASSLATGASNYGYTF.

The chain combines TRBV6-5 with TRBJ2-7; 8 nucleotides line up with TRBD1. V shed 4 bases and J 11 bases; nucleotides not matched to a gene: 4. CDR3 size: 11 residues. The germline CDR1 and CDR2 sequences are MNHEY and SVGAGI. CDR3 nucleotides: TGTGCCAGCAGTTCATTACAGGGGGAGTACTTC. Protein: CASSSLQGEYF.

This clone was seen only a few times. The chain couples TRBV6-1 to TRBJ2-6, with TRBD2 as a possible D gene (5 bases). Germline V gene lookup returns CDR1 MNHNS and CDR2 SASEGT. The CDR3 runs to 15 residues. Deletions cut 6 bases from V and 2 bases from J, with 11 bases between. CDR3 residues: CASRAGGTGANVLTF. CDR3 coding DNA: TGTGCCAGCAGGGCAGGAGGAACTGGGGCCAACGTCCTGACTTTC.

This sequence joins TRBV28 and TRBJ1-2, with D unresolved. The CDR3 spans 12 residues. V lost 5 bases and J lost 4, with 8 bases in between. Germline V lookup: CDR1 MDHEN, CDR2 SYDVKM. The CDR3 spells CASSPPGYGYTF. The CDR3, as DNA: TGTGCCAGCAGTCCACCCGGCTATGGCTACACCTTC.

The genes are TRBV29-1 and TRBJ2-1, with D possibly TRBD2 on 5 matching bases. This CDR3 is 13 amino acids long. In germline, CDR1 is SQVTM, CDR2 ANQGSEA. V dropped 6 bases and J dropped 9 bases, with 18 bases sitting between them. This CDR3 is CSVERRPAPEQFF. CDR3 sequence (DNA): TGCAGCGTCGAGCGGCGCCCAGCCCCTGAGCAGTTCTTC.

This clone was seen only a few times. V usage is TRBV4-2 and J usage is TRBJ2-7; no clear D. Trimming removed 1 base from V and 1 base from J, with 14 bases in between. The CDR3 extends over 16 amino acids. Germline CDR1 is LGHNA and CDR2 is YNFKEQ. DNA of the CDR3: TGTGCCAGCAGCCAAGGTCGTCTAGAACCGTCCTACGAGCAGTACTTC. It codes for CASSQGRLEPSYEQYF.

The chain employs TRBV7-6 and TRBJ1-5; D is unresolved. Per germline, CDR1 SGHVS and CDR2 FNYEAQ. This CDR3 comprises 12 residues. With 4 bases removed from V and 8 bases from J, the gap between germline ends came to 9 bases. The CDR3 here is CASSSYGEPQHF. The CDR3 nucleotides read TGTGCCAGCAGCTCGTACGGAGAGCCCCAGCATTTT.

This clone was found a few times. This chain connects TRBV18 to TRBJ2-7; TRBD2 agrees at 8 bases. Trimming took 6 bases from V and 2 from J; bases not matched to a gene: 9. CDR1 KGHSH and CDR2 LQKENI come from the germline V gene. The CDR3 runs 15 residues. The CDR3 DNA is TGTGCCAGCTCTCAGGAGGGACTAGTACCCTACGAGCAGTACTTC. It translates to CASSQEGLVPYEQYF.

In this sample, this clone turned up a few times. The V and J genes are TRBV5-1 and TRBJ2-7; D is undetermined. CDR1 and CDR2 (germline): SGHRS, YFSETQ. The V end was cut by 2 bases, the J end by 0 bases, with 9 bases between. This CDR3 has 14 amino acids. CDR3 nucleotides: TGCGCCAGCAGCTTCGACACCCACTCCTACGAGCAGTACTTC. Translating gives CASSFDTHSYEQYF.

The CDR3 region has the DNA TGCGCCAGCTCGCGGGAGCCAAACACCGGGGAGCTGTTTTTT. Translation: CASSREPNTGELFF. The rearrangement joins TRBV5-1 to TRBJ2-2, with 7 bases aligning to TRBD2. Germline V gene sequence: CDR1 SGHRS, CDR2 YFSETQ. The V and J ends lost 7 bases and 2 bases, in that order; junction bases with no gene match: 5. This CDR3 comprises 14 residues.

This clone was seen a handful of times. V and J are TRBV7-9 and TRBJ1-1; 8 bases align to TRBD1. V trimming: 4 bases; J trimming: 6 bases; junction bases outside the gene matches: 4. Germline assignment: CDR1 SEHNR and CDR2 FQNEAQ (reference sequence). This CDR3 is 13 amino acids long. The CDR3 loop reads CASSYPTGAEAFF. The CDR3 bases are TGTGCCAGCAGCTACCCGACAGGGGCTGAAGCTTTCTTT.

In its sample, this clone was seen a few times. This rearrangement joins TRBV5-1 to TRBJ1-1, with 7 bases that match TRBD1. Trimming took 0 bases from V and 0 from J; bases not matched to a gene: 8. Germline assignment: CDR1 SGHRS and CDR2 YFSETQ. The CDR3 has 17 amino acids. The CDR3 region is CASSLVQGVAMNTEAFF. The CDR3 coding sequence is TGCGCCAGCAGCTTGGTTCAGGGGGTGGCGATGAACACTGAAGCTTTCTTT.

This sequence joins TRBV4-1 and TRBJ2-7; 7 bases are shared with TRBD1. The trim removed 4 bases at V and 0 bases at J, leaving 6 bases unmatched. Germline V gene data show CDR1 as MGHRA and CDR2 as YSYEKL. The CDR3 extends over 15 amino acids. The CDR3 region is CASSPKTGSSYEQYF. CDR3 DNA sequence: TGCGCCAGCAGCCCTAAGACAGGGAGCTCCTACGAGCAGTACTTC.

The chain employs TRBV19 and TRBJ1-5, with 9 bases matching TRBD1. After removal of 6 bases from V and 5 bases from J, the junction contained 11 bases not matched to a gene. Per the germline V gene, CDR1 is LNHDA and CDR2 is SQIVND (reference sequence). The CDR3 loop spans 16 amino acids. CDR3 in amino acids: CASSYQGQGIHQPQHF. In DNA form, the CDR3 reads TGTGCCAGTAGCTATCAAGGACAGGGGATCCATCAGCCCCAGCATTTT.

This clone turned up a few times. V usage is TRBV10-3 and J usage is TRBJ2-3; TRBD2 aligns across 9 bases. This CDR3 spans 18 amino acids. In germline, CDR1 is ENHRY, CDR2 SYGVKD. V lost 0 bases, J lost 5 bases, and 12 bases stayed unmatched. For the CDR3, the DNA is TGTGCCATCAGTGAGTCGATCGGCGGGAGGGGGTGGGAAGATACGCAGTATTTT. This gives the protein CAISESIGGRGWEDTQYF.

This clone was picked up a small number of times. In DNA form, the CDR3 reads TGTGCCAGCAGTAGGGGTACGTATGGCTACACCTTC. This codes for CASSRGTYGYTF. V and J are TRBV28 and TRBJ1-2, with a tentative D call TRBD1 (5 bases). The CDR3 spans 12 residues. With 5 bases removed from V and 5 bases from J, the gap between germline ends came to 9 bases. Germline V gene sequence: CDR1 MDHEN, CDR2 SYDVKM.

The sample holds a few counts of this clone. The chain is built from TRBV28 and TRBJ1-4, with 9 positions matching TRBD1. The J segment lost 13 bases and the V segment lost 6 bases, leaving 12 bases of the junction unmatched. CDR1 is MDHEN and CDR2 is SYDVKM in the germline V gene. CDR3 length: 14 amino acids. CDR3 loop: CASRGPGQGLILFF. The CDR3 bases are TGTGCCAGCAGGGGACCGGGACAGGGTCTTATACTGTTTTTT.

The rearrangement links TRBV4-3 to TRBJ2-3; D may be TRBD2 (6 bases). V was shortened by 5 bases and J by 9 bases, with 12 bases between the two germline ends. The V gene's germline CDR1 is LGHNA and CDR2 YSLEER. The CDR3 spans 12 residues. DNA for the CDR3: TGCGCCAGCAGCGGGAGGCGGGACACGCAGTATTTT. It codes for CASSGRRDTQYF.